This TCR beta chain was captured by sequencing in a study of technical replicates of blood from a handful of donors. Data came from immunoSEQ multiplex PCR; TCRdb stores just in-frame clones and leaves some out. The repertoire includes 70,000 to 95,000 clones, approximately 91% of them detected once, and 0.39% sits in the top ten. Germline CDR1 is MDHEN and CDR2 is SYDVKM. The CDR3 length is 15 residues. V lost 5 bases to trimming and J lost 1 base, with 12 bases between them. V usage is TRBV28 and J usage is TRBJ1-5; D is undetermined. Material: T cells isolated from PBMCs. The TCR comes from a human donor in good health. Some clones in this sample may be carry-over from other donors' samples. The CDR3 here is CASSTPGGSNQPQHF. The CDR3 region has the DNA TGTGCCAGCAGTACACCGGGAGGCAGCAATCAGCCCCAGCATTTT. The entire variable domain, with the rest obtained from reference TRBV28 and TRBJ1-5, is as follows: DVKVTQSSRYLVKRTGEKVFLECVQDMDHENMFWYRQDPGLGLRLIYFSYDVKMKEKGDIPEGYSVSREKKERFSLILESASTNQTSMYLCASSTPGGSNQPQHFGDGTRLSIL.